The present T cell receptor beta chain was sequenced within a study of PD-L1 blockade in urothelial cancer. Germline V gives CDR1 LNHDA, CDR2 SQIVND (reference sequence). This CDR3 contains 14 residues. The V end lost 3 bases, the J end lost 3 bases, and 11 bases lay between the germline ends. The time point is: peripheral blood 6 weeks after treatment start. The protocol was immunoSEQ multiplex PCR, while the TCRdb copy is restricted to in-frame clones and leaves out a portion. Of approximately 44,000 clones in the sample, 75% to 95% were seen once. The receptor was isolated from a man in his 70s with urothelial cancer. Sequenced here: PBMCs, sampled around atezolizumab (anti-PD-L1) treatment. V and J are TRBV19 and TRBJ1-2, with TRBD1 as a possible D gene (5 bases). This CDR3 reads CASSIALGDYGYTF. CDR3 nucleotide sequence: TGTGCCAGTAGTATTGCTTTAGGGGACTATGGCTACACCTTC.